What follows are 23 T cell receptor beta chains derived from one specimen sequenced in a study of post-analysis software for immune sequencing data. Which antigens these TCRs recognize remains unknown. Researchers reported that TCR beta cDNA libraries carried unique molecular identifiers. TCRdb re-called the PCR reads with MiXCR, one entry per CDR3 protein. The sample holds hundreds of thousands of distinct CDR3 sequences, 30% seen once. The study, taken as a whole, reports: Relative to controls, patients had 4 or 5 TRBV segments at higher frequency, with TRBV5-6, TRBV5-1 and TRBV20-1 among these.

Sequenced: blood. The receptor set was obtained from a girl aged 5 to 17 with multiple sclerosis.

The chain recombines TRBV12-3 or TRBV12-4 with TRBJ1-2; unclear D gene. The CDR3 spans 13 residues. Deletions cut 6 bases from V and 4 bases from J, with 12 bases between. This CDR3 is CASSIDRIYGYTF. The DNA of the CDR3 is TGTGCCAGCAGCATAGACCGGATCTATGGCTACACCTTC.

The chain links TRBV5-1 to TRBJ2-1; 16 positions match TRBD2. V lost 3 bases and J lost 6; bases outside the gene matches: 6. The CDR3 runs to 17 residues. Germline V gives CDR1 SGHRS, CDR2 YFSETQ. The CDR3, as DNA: TGCGCCAGCAGCTATGGGACTAGCGGGGGGGGTGGCAATGAGCAGTTCTTC. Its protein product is CASSYGTSGGGGNEQFF.

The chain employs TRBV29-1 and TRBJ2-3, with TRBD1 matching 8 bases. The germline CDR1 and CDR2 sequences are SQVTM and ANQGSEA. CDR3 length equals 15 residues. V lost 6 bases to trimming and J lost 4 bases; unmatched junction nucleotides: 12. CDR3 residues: CSVNRGALMADTQYF. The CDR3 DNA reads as TGCAGCGTCAACAGGGGGGCCTTGATGGCAGATACGCAGTATTTT.

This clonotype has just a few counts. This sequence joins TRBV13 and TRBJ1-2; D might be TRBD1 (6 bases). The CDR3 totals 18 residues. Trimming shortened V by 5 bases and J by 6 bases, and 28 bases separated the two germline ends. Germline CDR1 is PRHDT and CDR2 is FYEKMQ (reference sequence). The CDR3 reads CASSPPPFGDSDRDGYTF. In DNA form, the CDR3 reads TGTGCCAGCAGCCCCCCGCCCTTCGGAGACTCGGACAGAGATGGCTACACCTTC.

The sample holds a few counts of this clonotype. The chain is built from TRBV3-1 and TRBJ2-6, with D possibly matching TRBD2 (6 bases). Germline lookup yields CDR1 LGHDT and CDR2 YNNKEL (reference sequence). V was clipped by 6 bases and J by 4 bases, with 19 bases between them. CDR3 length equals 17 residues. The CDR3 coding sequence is TGTGCCAGCAGAAACTCCGGGACTCAGACGGGGGCCAACGTCCTGACTTTC. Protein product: CASRNSGTQTGANVLTF.

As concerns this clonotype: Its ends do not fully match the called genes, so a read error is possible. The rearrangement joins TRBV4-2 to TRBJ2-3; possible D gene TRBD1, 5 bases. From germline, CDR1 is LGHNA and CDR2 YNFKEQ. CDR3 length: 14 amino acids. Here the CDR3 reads CASSQESLGDTPYF. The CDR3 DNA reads TGTGCCAGCAGCCAAGAAAGTCTAGGGGATACGCCGTATTTT.

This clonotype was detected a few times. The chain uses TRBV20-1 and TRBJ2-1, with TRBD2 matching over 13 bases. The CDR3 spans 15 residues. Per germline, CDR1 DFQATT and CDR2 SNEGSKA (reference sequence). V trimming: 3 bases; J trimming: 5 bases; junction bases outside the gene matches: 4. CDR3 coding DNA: TGCAGTGCTAGCGTACTAGCGGGGGGGAACAATGAGCAGTTCTTC. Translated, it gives CSASVLAGGNNEQFF.

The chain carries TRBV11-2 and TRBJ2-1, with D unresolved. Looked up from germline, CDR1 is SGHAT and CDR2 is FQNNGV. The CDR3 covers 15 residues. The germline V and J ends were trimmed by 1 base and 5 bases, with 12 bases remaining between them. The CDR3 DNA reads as TGTGCCAGCAGCTTAGGTGTAGGTTGGCACAATGAGCAGTTCTTC. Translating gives CASSLGVGWHNEQFF.

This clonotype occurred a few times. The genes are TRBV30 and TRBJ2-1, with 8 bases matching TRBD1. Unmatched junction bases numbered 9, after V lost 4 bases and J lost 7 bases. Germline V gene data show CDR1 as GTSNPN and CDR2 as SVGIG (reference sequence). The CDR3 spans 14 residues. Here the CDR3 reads CAWMLGTGRNEQFF. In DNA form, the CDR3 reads TGTGCCTGGATGTTAGGGACAGGTAGGAATGAGCAGTTCTTC.

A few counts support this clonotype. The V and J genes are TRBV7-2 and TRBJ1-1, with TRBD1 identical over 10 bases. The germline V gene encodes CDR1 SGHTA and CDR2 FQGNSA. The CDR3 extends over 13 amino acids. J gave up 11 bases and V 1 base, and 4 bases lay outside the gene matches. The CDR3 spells CASSLDDRGHAFF. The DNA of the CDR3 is TGTGCCAGCAGCTTAGATGACAGGGGGCACGCTTTCTTT.

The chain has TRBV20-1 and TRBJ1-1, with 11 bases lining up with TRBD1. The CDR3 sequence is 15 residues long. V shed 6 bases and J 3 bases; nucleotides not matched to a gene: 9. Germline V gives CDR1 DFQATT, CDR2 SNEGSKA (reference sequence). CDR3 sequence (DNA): TGCAGTGCAAGGGACAGGGGGAGGACGGACACTGAAGCTTTCTTT. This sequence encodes CSARDRGRTDTEAFF.

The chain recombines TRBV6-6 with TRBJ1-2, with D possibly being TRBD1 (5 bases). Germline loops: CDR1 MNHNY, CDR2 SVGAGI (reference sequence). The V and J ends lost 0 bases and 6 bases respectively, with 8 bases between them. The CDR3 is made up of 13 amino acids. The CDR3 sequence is CASSYSAGHGYTF. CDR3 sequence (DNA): TGTGCCAGCAGTTACTCCGCAGGGCATGGCTACACCTTC.

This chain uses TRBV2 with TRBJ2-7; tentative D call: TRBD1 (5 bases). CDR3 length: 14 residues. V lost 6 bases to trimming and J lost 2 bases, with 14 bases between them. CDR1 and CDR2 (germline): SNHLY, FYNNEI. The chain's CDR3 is CASRLGAGPYEQYF. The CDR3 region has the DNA TGTGCCAGCAGGCTAGGGGCAGGTCCCTACGAGCAGTACTTC.

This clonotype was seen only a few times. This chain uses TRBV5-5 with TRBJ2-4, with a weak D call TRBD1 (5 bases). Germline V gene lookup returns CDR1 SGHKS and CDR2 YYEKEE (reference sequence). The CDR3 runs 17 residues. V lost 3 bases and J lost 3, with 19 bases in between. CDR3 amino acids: CASSSYSVDRFKNIQYF. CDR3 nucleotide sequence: TGTGCCAGCAGCTCCTACTCTGTCGACAGATTCAAAAACATTCAGTACTTC. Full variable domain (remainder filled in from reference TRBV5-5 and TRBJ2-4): DAGVTQSPTHLIKTRGQQVTLRCSPISGHKSVSWYQQVLGQGPQFIFQYYEKEERGRGNFPDRFSARQFPNYSSELNVNALLLGDSALYLCASSSYSVDRFKNIQYFGAGTRLSVL.

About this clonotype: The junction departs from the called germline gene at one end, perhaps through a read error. CDR3 sequence (DNA): TGTGCCAGCGGCGTACAGGGGACGAGTGGAACCACCATATATTTT. Protein sequence: CASGVQGTSGTTIYF. The V gene is TRBV27, the J gene TRBJ1-3; the match to TRBD1 covers 7 bases. Germline-derived CDR1 and CDR2 are MNHEY and SMNVEV (reference sequence). The CDR3 runs 15 residues.

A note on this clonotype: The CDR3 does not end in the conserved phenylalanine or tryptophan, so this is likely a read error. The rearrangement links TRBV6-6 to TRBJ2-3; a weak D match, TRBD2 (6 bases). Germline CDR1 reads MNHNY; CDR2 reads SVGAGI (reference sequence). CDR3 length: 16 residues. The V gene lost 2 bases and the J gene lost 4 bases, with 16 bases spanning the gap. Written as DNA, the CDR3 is TGTGCCAGCAGTTACACCCTGCGGGGAGGTCCAGATACGCAGTATTGT. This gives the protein CASSYTLRGGPDTQYC.

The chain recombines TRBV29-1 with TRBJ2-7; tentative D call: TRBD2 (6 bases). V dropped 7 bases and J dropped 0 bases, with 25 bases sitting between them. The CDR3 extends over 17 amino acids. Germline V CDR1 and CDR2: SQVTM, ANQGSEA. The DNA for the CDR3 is TGCAGCGCCGAAGTCTATGGGCTAGCGTTTAGCTCCTACGAGCAGTACTTC. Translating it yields CSAEVYGLAFSSYEQYF.

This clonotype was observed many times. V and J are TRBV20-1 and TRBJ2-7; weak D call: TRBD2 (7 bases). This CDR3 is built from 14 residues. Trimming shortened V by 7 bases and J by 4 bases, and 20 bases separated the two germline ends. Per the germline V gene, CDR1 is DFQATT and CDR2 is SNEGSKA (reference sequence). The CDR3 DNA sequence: TGCAGTGTAGGGGGAGGGACCCAACATTACGAGCAGTACTTC. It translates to CSVGGGTQHYEQYF.

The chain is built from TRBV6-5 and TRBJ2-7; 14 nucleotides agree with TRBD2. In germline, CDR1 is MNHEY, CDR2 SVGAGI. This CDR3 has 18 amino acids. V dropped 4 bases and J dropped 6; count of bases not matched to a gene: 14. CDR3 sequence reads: CASSLKGLAGVLPREQYF. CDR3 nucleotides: TGTGCCAGCAGTTTAAAGGGACTAGCGGGAGTTCTGCCTCGCGAGCAGTACTTC.

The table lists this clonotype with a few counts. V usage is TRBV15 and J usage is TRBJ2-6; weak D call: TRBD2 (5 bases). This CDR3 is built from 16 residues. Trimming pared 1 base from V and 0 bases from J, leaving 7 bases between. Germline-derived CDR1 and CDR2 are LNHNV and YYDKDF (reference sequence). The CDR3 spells CATSRVGISGANVLTF. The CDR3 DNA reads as TGTGCCACCAGCAGAGTCGGGATCTCTGGGGCCAACGTCCTGACTTTC.

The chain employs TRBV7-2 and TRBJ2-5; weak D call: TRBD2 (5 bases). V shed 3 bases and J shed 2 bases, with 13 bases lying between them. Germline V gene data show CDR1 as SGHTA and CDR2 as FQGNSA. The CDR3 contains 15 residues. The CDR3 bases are TGTGCCAGCAGCTTCCACAGAGGGCCTCAAGAGACCCAGTACTTC. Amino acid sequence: CASSFHRGPQETQYF.

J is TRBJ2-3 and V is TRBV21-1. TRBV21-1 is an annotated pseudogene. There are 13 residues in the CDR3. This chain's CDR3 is CASSKSWADTQYF. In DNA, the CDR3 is TGTGCCAGCAGCAAATCGTGGGCAGATACGCAGTATTTT.

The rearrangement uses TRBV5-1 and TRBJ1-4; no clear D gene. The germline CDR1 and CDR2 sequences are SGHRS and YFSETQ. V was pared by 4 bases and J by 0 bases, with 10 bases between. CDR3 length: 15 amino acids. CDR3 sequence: CASSGLGSTNEKLFF. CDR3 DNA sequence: TGCGCCAGCAGCGGCCTCGGATCAACTAATGAAAAACTGTTTTTT.